This paragraph reports one T cell receptor beta chain. Generated by immunoSEQ multiplex PCR, the TCRdb table keeps only in-frame clones and is missing some. Seen here are about 260,000 clones, around 86% observed once, and the top ten hold around a tenth. The sample comes from a study of blood T cell repertoires in COVID-19. This CDR3 has 17 amino acids. V shed 5 bases and J 1 base; nucleotides not matched to a gene: 11. Per the germline V gene, CDR1 is SGHRS and CDR2 is YFSETQ. This TCR came from a man between 40 and 49 years old who had recovered from COVID-19. The rearrangement links TRBV5-1 to TRBJ1-3, with TRBD1 identical over 8 bases. The sample taken for sequencing was peripheral blood. The CDR3 protein is CASRRSDRGGSGNTIYF. The CDR3 DNA reads TGCGCCAGCAGAAGAAGTGACAGGGGCGGGTCTGGAAACACCATATATTTT.